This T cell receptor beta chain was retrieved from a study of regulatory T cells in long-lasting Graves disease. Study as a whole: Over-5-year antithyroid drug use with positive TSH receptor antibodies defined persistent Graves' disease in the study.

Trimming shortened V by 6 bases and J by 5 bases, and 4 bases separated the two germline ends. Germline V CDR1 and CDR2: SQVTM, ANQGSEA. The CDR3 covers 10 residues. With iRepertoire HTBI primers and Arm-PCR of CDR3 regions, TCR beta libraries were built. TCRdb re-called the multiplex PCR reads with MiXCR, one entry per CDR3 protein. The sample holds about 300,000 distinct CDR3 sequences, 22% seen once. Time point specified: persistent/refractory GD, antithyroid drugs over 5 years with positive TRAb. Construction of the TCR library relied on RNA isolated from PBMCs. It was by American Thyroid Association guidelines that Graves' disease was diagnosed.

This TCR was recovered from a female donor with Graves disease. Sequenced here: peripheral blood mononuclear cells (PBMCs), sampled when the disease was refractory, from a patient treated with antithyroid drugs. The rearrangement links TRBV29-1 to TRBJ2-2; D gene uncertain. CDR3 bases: TGCAGCGTGGCGACCGGGGAGCTGTTTTTT. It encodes CSVATGELFF.